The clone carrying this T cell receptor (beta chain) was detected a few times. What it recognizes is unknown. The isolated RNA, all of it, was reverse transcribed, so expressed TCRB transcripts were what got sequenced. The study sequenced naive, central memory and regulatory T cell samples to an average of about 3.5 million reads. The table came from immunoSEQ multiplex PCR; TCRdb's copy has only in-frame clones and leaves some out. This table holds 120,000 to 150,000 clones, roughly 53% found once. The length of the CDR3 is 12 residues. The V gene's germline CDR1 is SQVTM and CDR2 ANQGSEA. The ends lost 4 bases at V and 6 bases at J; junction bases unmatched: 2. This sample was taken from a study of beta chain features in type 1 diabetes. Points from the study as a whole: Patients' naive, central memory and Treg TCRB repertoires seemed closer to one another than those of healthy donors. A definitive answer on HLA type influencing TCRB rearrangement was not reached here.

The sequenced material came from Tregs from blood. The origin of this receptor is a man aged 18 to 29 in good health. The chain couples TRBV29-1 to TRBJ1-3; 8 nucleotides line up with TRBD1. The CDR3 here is CSVVTGANTIYF. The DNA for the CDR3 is TGCAGCGTTGTGACAGGGGCAAACACCATATATTTT.